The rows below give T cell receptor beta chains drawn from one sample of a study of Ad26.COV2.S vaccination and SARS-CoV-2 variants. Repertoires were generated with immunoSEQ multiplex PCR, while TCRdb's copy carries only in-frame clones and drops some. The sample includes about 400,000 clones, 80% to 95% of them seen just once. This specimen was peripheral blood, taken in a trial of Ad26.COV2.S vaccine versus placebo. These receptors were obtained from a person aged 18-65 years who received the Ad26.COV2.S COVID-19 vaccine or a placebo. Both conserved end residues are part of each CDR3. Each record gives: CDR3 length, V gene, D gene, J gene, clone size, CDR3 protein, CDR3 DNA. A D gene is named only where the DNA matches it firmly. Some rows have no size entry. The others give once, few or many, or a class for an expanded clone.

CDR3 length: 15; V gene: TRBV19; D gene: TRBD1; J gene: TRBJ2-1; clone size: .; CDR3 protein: CASIVGQGIENEQFF; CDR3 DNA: TGTGCCAGTATCGTTGGACAGGGGATAGAGAATGAGCAGTTCTTC
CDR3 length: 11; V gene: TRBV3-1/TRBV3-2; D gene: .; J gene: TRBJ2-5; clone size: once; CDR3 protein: CASSQSGRWYF; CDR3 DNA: TGTGCCAGCAGCCAGAGTGGCCGGTGGTACTTC
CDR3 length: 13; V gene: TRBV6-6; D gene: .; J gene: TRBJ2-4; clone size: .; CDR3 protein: CASSLDRKNIQYF; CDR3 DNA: TGTGCCAGCAGTTTAGACAGGAAAAACATTCAGTACTTC
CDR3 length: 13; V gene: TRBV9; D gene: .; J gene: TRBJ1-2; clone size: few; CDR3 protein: CASSVDEGYGYTF; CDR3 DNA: TGTGCCAGCAGCGTAGATGAAGGGTATGGCTACACCTTC
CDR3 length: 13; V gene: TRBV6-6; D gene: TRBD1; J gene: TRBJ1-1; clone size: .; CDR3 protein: CASVETGEPGAFF; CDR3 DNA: TGTGCCAGCGTCGAGACAGGGGAACCGGGAGCTTTCTTT
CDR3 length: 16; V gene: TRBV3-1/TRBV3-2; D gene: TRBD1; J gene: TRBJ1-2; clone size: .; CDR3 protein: CASSLGTANNNYGYTF; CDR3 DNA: TGTGCCAGCAGCCTCGGGACAGCGAACAATAACTATGGCTACACCTTC
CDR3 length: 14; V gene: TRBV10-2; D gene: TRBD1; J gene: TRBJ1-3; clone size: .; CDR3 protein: CASCERDSGNTIYF; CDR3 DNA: TGCGCCAGCTGTGAGAGGGACAGCGGAAACACCATATATTTT
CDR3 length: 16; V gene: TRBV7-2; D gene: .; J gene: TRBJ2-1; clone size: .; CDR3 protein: CASSLSFRGSYNEQFF; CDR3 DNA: TGTGCCAGCAGCTTATCTTTTCGGGGTTCCTACAATGAGCAGTTCTTC
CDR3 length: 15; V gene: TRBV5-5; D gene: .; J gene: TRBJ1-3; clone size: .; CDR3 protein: CASSSTGSSGNTIYF; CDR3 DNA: TGTGCCAGCAGCTCCACAGGGAGCTCTGGAAACACCATATATTTT
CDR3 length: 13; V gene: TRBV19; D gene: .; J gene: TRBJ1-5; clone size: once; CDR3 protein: CASRAGSHQPQHF; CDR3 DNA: TGTGCCAGTAGGGCGGGTTCGCATCAGCCCCAGCATTTT
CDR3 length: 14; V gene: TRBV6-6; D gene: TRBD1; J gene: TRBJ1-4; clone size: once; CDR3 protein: CASRPQGANEKLFF; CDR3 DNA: TGTGCCAGCAGGCCTCAGGGGGCTAATGAAAAACTGTTTTTT
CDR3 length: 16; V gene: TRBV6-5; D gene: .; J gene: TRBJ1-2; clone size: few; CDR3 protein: CASSSLGRIHVYGYTF; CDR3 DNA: TGTGCCAGCAGTTCACTCGGGCGAATTCACGTCTATGGCTACACCTTC
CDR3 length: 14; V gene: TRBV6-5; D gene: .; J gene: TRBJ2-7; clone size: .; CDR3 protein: CASSLNGAPYEQYF; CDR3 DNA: TGTGCCAGCAGTTTAAACGGGGCCCCCTACGAGCAGTACTTC
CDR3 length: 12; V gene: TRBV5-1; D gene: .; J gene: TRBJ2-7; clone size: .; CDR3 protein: CASSLGNYEQYF; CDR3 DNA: TGCGCCAGCAGCTTGGGAAACTACGAGCAGTACTTC